The source of this T cell receptor (beta chain) is a study of blood T cells in healthy people across ages. Study findings and constraints: PBMCs that were unsorted prevented a conclusive naive versus antigen-experienced comparison. Per million T cells, TCR beta diversity dropped about linearly as age rose. Expanded clonotype changes were possibly confounded by unknown donor CMV status.

A second PCR, run for roughly 7 to 12 cycles, used a sample-barcoded 5' primer plus a J-beta primer mix. Any given sample supplied a minimum of 3 million CDR3-containing paired-end reads. In TCRdb, the 5' RACE reads were re-called with MiXCR into one record per CDR3 protein. The sample carries 1.2 million to 1.5 million distinct CDR3 sequences, 59% recorded once. A note on this clonotype: What it binds is unknown.

With V trimmed by 4 bases and J by 8 bases, 11 bases remained unmatched. CDR1 and CDR2 from the germline V gene are SGHTA and FQGNSA. This CDR3 contains 16 residues. The chain links TRBV7-2 to TRBJ2-1, with 10 bases fitting TRBD1. The TCR originated in a man younger than 35 in good health. Specimen: blood. Here the CDR3 DNA reads TGTGCCAGCAGCTCCGGACAGGGGGTCGATATGGATGAGCAGTTCTTC. This translates into CASSSGQGVDMDEQFF.